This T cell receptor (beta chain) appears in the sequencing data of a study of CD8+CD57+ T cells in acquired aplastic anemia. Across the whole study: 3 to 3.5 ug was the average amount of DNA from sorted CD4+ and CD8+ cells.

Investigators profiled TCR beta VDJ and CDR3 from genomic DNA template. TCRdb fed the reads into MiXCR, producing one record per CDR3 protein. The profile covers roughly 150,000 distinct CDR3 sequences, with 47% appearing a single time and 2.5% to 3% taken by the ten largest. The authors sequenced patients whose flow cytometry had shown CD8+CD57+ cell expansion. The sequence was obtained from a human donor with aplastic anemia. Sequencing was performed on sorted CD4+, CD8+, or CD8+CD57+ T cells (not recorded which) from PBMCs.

The CDR3 nucleotides read TGTGCCACCAGCGATCCAAGACAGAATCTCCACGAGCAGTACTTC. It is translated as CATSDPRQNLHEQYF. The rearrangement joins TRBV24-1 to TRBJ2-7; D may be TRBD1 (5 bases). This CDR3 contains 15 residues. Per germline, CDR1 KGHDR and CDR2 SFDVKD. V dropped 7 bases and J dropped 5 bases, with 20 bases sitting between them.